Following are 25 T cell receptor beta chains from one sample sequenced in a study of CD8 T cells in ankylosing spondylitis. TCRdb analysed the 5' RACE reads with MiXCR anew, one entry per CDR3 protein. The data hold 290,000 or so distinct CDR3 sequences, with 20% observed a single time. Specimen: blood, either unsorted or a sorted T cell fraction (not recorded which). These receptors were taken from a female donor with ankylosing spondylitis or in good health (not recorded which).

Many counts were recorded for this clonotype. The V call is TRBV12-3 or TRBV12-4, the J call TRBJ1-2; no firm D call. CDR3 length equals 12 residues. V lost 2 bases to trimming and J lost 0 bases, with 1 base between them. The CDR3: CASSLTNYGYTF. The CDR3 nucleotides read TGTGCCAGCAGTTTAACTAACTATGGCTACACCTTC.

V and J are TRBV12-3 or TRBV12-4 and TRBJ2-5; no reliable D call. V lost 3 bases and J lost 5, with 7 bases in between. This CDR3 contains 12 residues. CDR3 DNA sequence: TGTGCCAGCAGTTTGGGGATGGAGACCCAGTACTTC. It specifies CASSLGMETQYF.

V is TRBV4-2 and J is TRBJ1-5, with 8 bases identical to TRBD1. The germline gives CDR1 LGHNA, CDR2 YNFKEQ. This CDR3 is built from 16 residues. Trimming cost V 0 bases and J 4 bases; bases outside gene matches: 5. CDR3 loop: CASSQDGTGKNQPQHF. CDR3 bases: TGTGCCAGCAGCCAAGACGGGACAGGAAAAAATCAGCCCCAGCATTTT.

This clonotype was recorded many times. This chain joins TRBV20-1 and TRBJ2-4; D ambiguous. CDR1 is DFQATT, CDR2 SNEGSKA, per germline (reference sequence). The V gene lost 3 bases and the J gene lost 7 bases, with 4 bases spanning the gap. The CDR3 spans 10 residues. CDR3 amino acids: CSASPNIQYF. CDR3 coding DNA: TGCAGTGCTAGTCCGAACATTCAGTACTTC.

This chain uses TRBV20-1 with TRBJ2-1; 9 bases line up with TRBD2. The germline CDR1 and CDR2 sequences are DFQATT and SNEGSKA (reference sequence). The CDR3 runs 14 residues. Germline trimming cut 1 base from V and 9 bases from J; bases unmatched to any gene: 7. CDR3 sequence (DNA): TGCAGTGCTAGAGGGGCTAGCGGGAATTTTGAGCAGTTCTTC. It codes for CSARGASGNFEQFF.

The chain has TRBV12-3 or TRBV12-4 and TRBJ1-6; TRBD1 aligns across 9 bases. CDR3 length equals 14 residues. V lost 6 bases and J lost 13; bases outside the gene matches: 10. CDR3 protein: CASRTGTGNPPLHF. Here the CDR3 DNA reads TGTGCCAGCAGGACCGGGACAGGGAATCCTCCCCTCCACTTT.

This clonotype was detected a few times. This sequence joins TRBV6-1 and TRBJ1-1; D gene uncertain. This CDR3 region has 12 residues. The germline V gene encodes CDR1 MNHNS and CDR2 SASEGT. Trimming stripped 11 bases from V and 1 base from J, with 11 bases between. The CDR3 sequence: CASRIGNTEAFF. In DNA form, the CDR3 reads TGTGCCTCCCGGATTGGGAACACTGAAGCTTTCTTT.

The CDR3 DNA follows: TGTGCCAGCAGCCCCGAGAGGACAGGGAGGTCGCGGACTGAAGCTTTCTTT. This encodes CASSPERTGRSRTEAFF. V gene TRBV7-2 combines with J gene TRBJ1-1; 8 bases align to TRBD1. CDR3 length: 17 residues. The V gene's germline CDR1 is SGHTA and CDR2 FQGNSA. The V and J ends lost 5 bases and 5 bases, in that order; junction bases with no gene match: 16.

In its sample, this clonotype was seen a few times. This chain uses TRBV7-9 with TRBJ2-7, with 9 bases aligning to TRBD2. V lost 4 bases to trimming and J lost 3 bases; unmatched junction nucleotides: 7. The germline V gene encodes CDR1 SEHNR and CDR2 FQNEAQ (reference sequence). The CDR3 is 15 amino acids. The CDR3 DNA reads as TGTGCCAGCAGCTCCCTGACTAGCGGATACTACGAGCAGTACTTC. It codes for CASSSLTSGYYEQYF.

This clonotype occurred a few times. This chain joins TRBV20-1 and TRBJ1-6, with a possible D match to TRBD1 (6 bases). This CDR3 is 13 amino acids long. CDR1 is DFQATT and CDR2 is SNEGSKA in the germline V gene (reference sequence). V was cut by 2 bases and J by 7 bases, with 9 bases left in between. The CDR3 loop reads CSARSQGNSPLHF. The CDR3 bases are TGCAGTGCTAGATCTCAGGGGAATTCACCCCTCCACTTT.

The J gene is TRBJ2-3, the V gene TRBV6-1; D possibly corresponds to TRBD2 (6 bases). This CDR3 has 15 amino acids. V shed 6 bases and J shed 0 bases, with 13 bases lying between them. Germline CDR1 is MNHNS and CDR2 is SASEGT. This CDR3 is CASSPAGPSTDTQYF. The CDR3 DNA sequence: TGTGCCAGCAGCCCCGCGGGGCCTAGCACAGATACGCAGTATTTT.

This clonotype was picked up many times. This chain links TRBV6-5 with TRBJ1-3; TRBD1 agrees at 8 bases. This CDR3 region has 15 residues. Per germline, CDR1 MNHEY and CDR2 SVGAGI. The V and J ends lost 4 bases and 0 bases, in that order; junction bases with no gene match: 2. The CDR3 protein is CASSFTGGSGNTIYF. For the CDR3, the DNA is TGTGCCAGCAGTTTCACAGGGGGCTCTGGAAACACCATATATTTT.

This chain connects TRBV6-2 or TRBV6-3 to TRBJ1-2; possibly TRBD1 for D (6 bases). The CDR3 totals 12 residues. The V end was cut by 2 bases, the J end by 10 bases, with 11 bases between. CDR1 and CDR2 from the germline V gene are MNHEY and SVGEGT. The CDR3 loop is CASSYVAGDYTF. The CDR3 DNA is TGTGCCAGCAGTTACGTCGCAGGGGACTACACCTTC.

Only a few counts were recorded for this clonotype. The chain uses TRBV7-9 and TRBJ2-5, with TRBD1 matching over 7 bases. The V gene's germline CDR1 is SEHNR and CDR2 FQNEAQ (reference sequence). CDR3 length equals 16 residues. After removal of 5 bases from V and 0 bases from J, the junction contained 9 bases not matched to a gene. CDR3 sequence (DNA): TGTGCCAGCAGCATTCTCGGGACAGCGTACCAAGAGACCCAGTACTTC. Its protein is CASSILGTAYQETQYF.

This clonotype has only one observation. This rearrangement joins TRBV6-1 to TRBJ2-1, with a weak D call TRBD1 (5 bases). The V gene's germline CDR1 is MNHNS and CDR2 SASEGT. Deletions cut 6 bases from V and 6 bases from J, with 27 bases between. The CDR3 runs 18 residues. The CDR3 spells CASRPWAVNGRVGNEQFF. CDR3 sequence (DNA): TGTGCCAGCAGGCCCTGGGCGGTTAACGGCAGGGTGGGCAATGAGCAGTTCTTC.

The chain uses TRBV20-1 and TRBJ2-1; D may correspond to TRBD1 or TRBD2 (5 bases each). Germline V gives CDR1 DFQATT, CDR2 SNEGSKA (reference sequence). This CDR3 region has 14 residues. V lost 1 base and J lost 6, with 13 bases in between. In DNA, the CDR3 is TGCAGTGCTAGAGCAGGGAGTACCCTCAATGAGCAGTTCTTC. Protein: CSARAGSTLNEQFF.

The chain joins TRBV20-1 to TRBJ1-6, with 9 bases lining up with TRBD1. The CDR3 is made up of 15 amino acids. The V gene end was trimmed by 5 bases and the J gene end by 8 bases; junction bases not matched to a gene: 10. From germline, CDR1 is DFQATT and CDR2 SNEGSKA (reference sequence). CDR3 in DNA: TGCAGTGCTCCCGGGACAGGGTATTTCTATTCACCCCTCCACTTT. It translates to CSAPGTGYFYSPLHF.

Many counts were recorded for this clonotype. CDR3 region: CAWRDSEAFF. The CDR3 bases are TGTGCCTGGAGAGACAGTGAAGCTTTCTTT. The rearrangement uses TRBV30 and TRBJ1-1, with D possibly TRBD1 on 5 matching bases. The V end lost 3 bases, the J end lost 7 bases, and 6 bases lay between the germline ends. The germline CDR1 and CDR2 sequences are GTSNPN and SVGIG (reference sequence). The length of the CDR3 is 10 residues.

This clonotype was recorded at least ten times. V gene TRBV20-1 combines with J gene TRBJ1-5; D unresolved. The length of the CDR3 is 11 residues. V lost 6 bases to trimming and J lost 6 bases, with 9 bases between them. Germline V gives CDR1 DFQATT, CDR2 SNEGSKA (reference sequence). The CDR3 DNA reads TGCAGTGCCGGAAGCCCTCAGCCCCAGCATTTT. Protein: CSAGSPQPQHF.

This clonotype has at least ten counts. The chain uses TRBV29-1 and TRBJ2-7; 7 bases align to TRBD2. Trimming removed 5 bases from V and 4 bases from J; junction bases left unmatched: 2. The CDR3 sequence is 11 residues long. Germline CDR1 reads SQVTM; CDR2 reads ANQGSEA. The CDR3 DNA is TGCAGCGTTACTAGCGATTACGAGCAGTACTTC. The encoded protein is CSVTSDYEQYF.

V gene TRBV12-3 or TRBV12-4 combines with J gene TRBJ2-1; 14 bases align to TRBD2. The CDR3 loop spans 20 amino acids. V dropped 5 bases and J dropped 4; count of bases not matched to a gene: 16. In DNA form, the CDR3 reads TGTGCCAGCAGTCCGTGGGGTCGAGGGACTAGCGGGAGAACGTACAATGAGCAGTTCTTC. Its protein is CASSPWGRGTSGRTYNEQFF.

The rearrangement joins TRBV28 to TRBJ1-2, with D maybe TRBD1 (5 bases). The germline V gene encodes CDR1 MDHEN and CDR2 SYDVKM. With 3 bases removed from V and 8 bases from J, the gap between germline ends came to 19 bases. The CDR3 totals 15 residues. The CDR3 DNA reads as TGTGCCAGCAGTTTGCTATCCCGGGACGTGTTCGGCTACACCTTC. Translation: CASSLLSRDVFGYTF.

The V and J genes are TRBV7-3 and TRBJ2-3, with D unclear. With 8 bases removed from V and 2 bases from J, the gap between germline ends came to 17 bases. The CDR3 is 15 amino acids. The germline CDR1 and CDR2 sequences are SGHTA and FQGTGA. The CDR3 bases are TGTGCCAGCGCTCTAGACGGTTATTTCACAGATACGCAGTATTTT. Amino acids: CASALDGYFTDTQYF.

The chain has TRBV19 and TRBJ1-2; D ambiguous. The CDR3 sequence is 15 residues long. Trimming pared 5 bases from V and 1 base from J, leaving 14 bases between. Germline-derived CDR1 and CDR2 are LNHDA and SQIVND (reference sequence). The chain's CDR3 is CASSRDNDINYGYTF. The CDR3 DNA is TGTGCCAGTAGTCGGGATAATGACATTAACTATGGCTACACCTTC.

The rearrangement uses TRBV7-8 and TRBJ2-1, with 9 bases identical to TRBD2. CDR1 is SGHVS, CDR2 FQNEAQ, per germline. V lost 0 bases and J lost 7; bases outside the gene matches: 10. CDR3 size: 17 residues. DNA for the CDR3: TGTGCCAGCAGCTTAGCGCAAGGAGCGGGAGGCCCGAATGAGCAGTTCTTC. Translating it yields CASSLAQGAGGPNEQFF.